These 9 T cell receptor beta chains were sequenced from one sample in a study of cytomegalovirus exposure and HLA in healthy donors. With 60 Vbeta and 13 Jbeta primers, the PCR was carried out. TCRdb keeps only in-frame clones here, not all; method: immunoSEQ multiplex PCR. The table lists more than 110,000 clones, around 81% of them singletons. Sequencing input: PBMCs. The source of these receptors is a man aged 40-49 years in good health and CMV-seropositive.

This chain links TRBV5-1 with TRBJ2-5, with TRBD1 identical over 9 bases. The CDR3 contains 15 residues. Looked up from germline, CDR1 is SGHRS and CDR2 is YFSETQ. V was clipped by 1 base and J by 6 bases; unmatched bases: 7. The CDR3 region is CASSLSGTGSKTQYF. CDR3 coding DNA: TGCGCCAGCAGCTTGTCGGGGACAGGGAGTAAGACCCAGTACTTC.

The chain recombines TRBV10-1 with TRBJ2-3; TRBD2 agrees at 14 bases. This CDR3 has 16 amino acids. The J segment lost 3 bases and the V segment lost 6 bases, leaving 5 bases of the junction unmatched. Per germline, CDR1 WNHNN and CDR2 SYGVQD (reference sequence). Here the CDR3 reads CASSPTSGGATDTQYF. CDR3 DNA sequence: TGCGCCAGCAGCCCGACTAGCGGGGGGGCAACAGATACGCAGTATTTT.

This clone was observed a handful of times. The chain uses TRBV28 and TRBJ1-1; the match to TRBD1 covers 7 bases. CDR3 length equals 15 residues. Germline trimming cut 5 bases from V and 0 bases from J; bases unmatched to any gene: 6. Germline lookup yields CDR1 MDHEN and CDR2 SYDVKM. The CDR3 loop is CASSTLTGMNTEAFF. The DNA of the CDR3 is TGTGCCAGCAGTACATTGACAGGGATGAACACTGAAGCTTTCTTT.

This chain connects TRBV18 to TRBJ2-5; 9 nucleotides align to TRBD1. CDR1 and CDR2 (germline): KGHSH, LQKENI. The trim removed 3 bases at V and 2 bases at J, leaving 7 bases unmatched. The CDR3 loop spans 16 amino acids. The CDR3 DNA follows: TGTGCCAGCTCACCGACCGACAGGGGGAGGCAAGAGACCCAGTACTTC. It is translated as CASSPTDRGRQETQYF.

This chain uses TRBV4-1 with TRBJ2-2; unclear D gene. CDR3 size: 14 residues. V was clipped by 1 base and J by 4 bases, with 7 bases between them. The germline V gene has CDR1 MGHRA and CDR2 YSYEKL. CDR3 protein: CASSQVGSTGELFF. In nucleotides, the CDR3 is TGCGCCAGCAGCCAAGTGGGCAGCACCGGGGAGCTGTTTTTT.

This chain links TRBV4-1 with TRBJ2-7; TRBD1 matches at 9 bases. This CDR3 comprises 15 residues. V trimming: 6 bases; J trimming: 2 bases; junction bases outside the gene matches: 8. Germline-derived CDR1 and CDR2 are MGHRA and YSYEKL. This chain's CDR3 is CASRYRDRATYEQYF. The CDR3 DNA reads as TGCGCCAGCAGATATCGGGACAGGGCTACCTACGAGCAGTACTTC.

The rearrangement joins TRBV5-1 to TRBJ1-1, with TRBD1 identical over 7 bases. Trimming removed 0 bases from V and 1 base from J; junction bases left unmatched: 3. CDR1 and CDR2 from the germline V gene are SGHRS and YFSETQ. The CDR3 length is 15 residues. CDR3 nucleotides: TGCGCCAGCAGCTTGGTTCAGGGGGGGAACACTGAAGCTTTCTTT. It encodes CASSLVQGGNTEAFF.

The chain has TRBV5-6 and TRBJ2-1; 9 nucleotides match TRBD1. Per germline, CDR1 SGHDT and CDR2 YYEEEE. The CDR3 is 14 amino acids. V lost 3 bases to trimming and J lost 12 bases; unmatched junction nucleotides: 10. Here the CDR3 reads CASSSGTGLERQFF. The CDR3 DNA reads TGTGCCAGCAGCTCCGGGACAGGGTTAGAAAGGCAGTTCTTC.

This clone has more than one count but fewer than ten. The gene calls are TRBV10-3 and TRBJ1-4; D possibly corresponds to TRBD1 (5 bases). V was pared by 3 bases and J by 8 bases, with 10 bases between. CDR1 ENHRY and CDR2 SYGVKD come from the germline V gene. CDR3 length equals 13 residues. The CDR3 region has the DNA TGTGCCATCAGTGACAGACCAGGGGAAAAACTGTTTTTT. Its translation is CAISDRPGEKLFF.